A single T cell receptor (beta chain) is shown here with its context. This table comes from immunoSEQ multiplex PCR, and its TCRdb copy is limited to in-frame clones, with some not included. The sample yields 150,000 to 200,000 clones, more than 80% seen once. This entry belongs to a study of cytomegalovirus exposure and HLA in healthy donors. Germline V gene data show CDR1 as SNHLY and CDR2 as FYNNEI. With V trimmed by 4 bases and J by 2 bases, 0 bases remained unmatched. The CDR3 sequence is 15 residues long. The V call is TRBV2, the J call TRBJ2-1; 12 nucleotides line up with TRBD2. This TCR was recovered from a woman younger than 35 in good health and CMV-seropositive. Sequenced sample: PBMCs. CDR3 sequence reads: CASSGTSGAYNEQFF. The CDR3 DNA reads TGTGCCAGCAGTGGGACTAGCGGGGCCTACAATGAGCAGTTCTTC. Looking up the rest from reference TRBV2 and TRBJ2-1 gives the full variable domain: EPEVTQTPSHQVTQMGQEVILRCVPISNHLYFYWYRQILGQKVEFLVSFYNNEISEKSEIFDDQFSVERPDGSNFTLKIRSTKLEDSAMYFCASSGTSGAYNEQFFGPGTRLTVL.